Listed here is a single TCR beta chain. Its antigen is currently unknown. This record comes from a study of T cells in localized non-small cell lung cancer. Assay used: immunoSEQ multiplex PCR; TCRdb lists only in-frame clones, some missing. The profile shows some 31,000 clones, around 73% of them singletons. J gave up 1 base and V 9 bases, and 8 bases lay outside the gene matches. Germline V CDR1 and CDR2: SEHNR, FQNEAQ (reference sequence). This CDR3 contains 15 residues. Study results and limitations: Greater blood T cell density accompanied longer overall survival. For the top 100 tumor clones, a median roughly 56 also appeared in adjacent lung. Among the tissues sampled, uninvolved adjacent lung had the highest T cell clonality, above tumor.

The sequence was obtained from an older male donor with stage II squamous cell lung carcinoma. The V gene is TRBV7-9, the J gene TRBJ2-2; the match to TRBD1 covers 7 bases. The sequenced sample was peripheral blood, obtained before any cancer treatment. The CDR3 DNA follows: TGTGCCAGTACTAAGGGACAGAAGAACACCGGGGAGCTGTTTTTT. This translates into CASTKGQKNTGELFF.